The 13 T cell receptor beta chains below all came from one sample that was sequenced in a study of technical replicates of blood from a handful of donors. The assay was immunoSEQ multiplex PCR, and TCRdb's table has in-frame clones only and misses some. The sample shows tens of thousands of clones, about 94% of them seen only once. The sample consisted of T cells isolated from PBMCs. These receptor sequences come from a human donor in good health.

To note about this clone: One end of the junction does not line up with germline, which may come from a read error. J is TRBJ1-1 and V is TRBV28; 12 nucleotides match TRBD1. This CDR3 region has 13 residues. CDR1 and CDR2 from the germline V gene are MDHEN and SYDVKM. CDR3 sequence (DNA): TGTGCCAGCAGTGACGTCCGGGACAGGGGGCAAATCTTT. It codes for CASSDVRDRGQIF.

The chain carries TRBV18 and TRBJ2-2; the D gene is possibly TRBD2 (5 bases). CDR1 and CDR2 from the germline V gene are KGHSH and LQKENI. This CDR3 spans 13 amino acids. The V and J ends lost 2 bases and 4 bases respectively, with 5 bases between them. CDR3 sequence (DNA): TGTGCCAGCTCACCAGAGGGCACCGGGGAGCTGTTTTTT. Translation gives CASSPEGTGELFF.

The chain recombines TRBV9 with TRBJ2-2; D remains ambiguous. V was clipped by 5 bases and J by 4 bases, with 9 bases between them. There are 13 residues in the CDR3. The V gene's germline CDR1 is SGDLS and CDR2 YYNGEE. CDR3 loop: CASRETPTGELFF. For the CDR3, the DNA is TGTGCCAGCAGGGAGACTCCCACCGGGGAGCTGTTTTTT.

The chain recombines TRBV19 with TRBJ2-5, with TRBD1 matching over 7 bases. This CDR3 has 13 residues. From germline, CDR1 is LNHDA and CDR2 SQIVND (reference sequence). Unmatched junction bases numbered 2, after V lost 4 bases and J lost 3 bases. The CDR3 bases are TGTGCCAGTAGTACAGACAGGGAAGAGACCCAGTACTTC. Amino acid sequence: CASSTDREETQYF.

The V call is TRBV29-1, the J call TRBJ2-3; the D gene is possibly TRBD2 (5 bases). V was pared by 3 bases and J by 2 bases, with 6 bases between. The CDR3 covers 12 residues. Germline loops: CDR1 SQVTM, CDR2 ANQGSEA. Here the CDR3 DNA reads TGCAGCGTTGACGGACTCACAGATACGCAGTATTTT. It specifies CSVDGLTDTQYF.

The CDR3 DNA sequence: TGTGCCAGCAGCCCCCAAGCGGGGGTAAAAGAGACCCAGTACTTC. This codes for CASSPQAGVKETQYF. The chain couples TRBV9 to TRBJ2-5; TRBD2 matches 8 bases. V gave up 4 bases and J gave up 3 bases; unmatched junction bases: 8. There are 15 residues in the CDR3. CDR1 and CDR2 from the germline V gene are SGDLS and YYNGEE.

This chain connects TRBV4-2 to TRBJ2-3; the match to TRBD2 covers 10 bases. CDR3 size: 14 residues. Germline V gives CDR1 LGHNA, CDR2 YNFKEQ. J gave up 3 bases and V 4 bases, and 1 base lay outside the gene matches. The CDR3 loop is CASSPSGSTDTQYF. CDR3 DNA: TGTGCCAGCAGCCCTAGCGGGAGTACAGATACGCAGTATTTT.

The V call is TRBV27, the J call TRBJ2-7; maybe TRBD2 (6 bases). The V end was cut by 6 bases, the J end by 3 bases, with 21 bases between. Germline V gives CDR1 MNHEY, CDR2 SMNVEV (reference sequence). This CDR3 region has 16 residues. CDR3 protein: CASRLLVGGVIYEQYF. The CDR3 bases are TGTGCCAGCAGACTGCTAGTTGGAGGGGTGATCTACGAGCAGTACTTC.

V gene TRBV27 combines with J gene TRBJ1-2; D is unresolved. This CDR3 comprises 12 residues. Per the germline V gene, CDR1 is MNHEY and CDR2 is SMNVEV (reference sequence). Trimming cost V 3 bases and J 8 bases, with 10 bases left between them. CDR3 in DNA: TGTGCCAGCAGTTTTTCCGGAGACGGCTACACCTTC. Residues: CASSFSGDGYTF.

This chain joins TRBV9 and TRBJ2-1; tentatively, D is TRBD2 (5 bases). Germline V gene sequence: CDR1 SGDLS, CDR2 YYNGEE. V was clipped by 3 bases and J by 4 bases, with 17 bases between them. The CDR3 totals 16 residues. The CDR3 sequence is CASSAPYLGLYNEQFF. DNA for the CDR3: TGTGCCAGCAGCGCCCCCTATCTTGGACTGTACAATGAGCAGTTCTTC.

The genes are TRBV21-1 and TRBJ2-3; the D call TRBD2 from the table was never checked on the DNA. TRBV21-1 has pseudogene status. This CDR3 is 16 amino acids long. CDR3 in DNA: TGTGCCAGCCCATCCGCGCGGCGGAAGGGCACAGATACGCAGTATTTT. Amino acid sequence: CASPSARRKGTDTQYF.

A word on this clone: A read error may produce the germline difference seen at one junction end. The gene calls are TRBV7-9 and TRBJ2-3; tentatively, D is TRBD2 (6 bases). Germline CDR1 and CDR2: SEHNR and FQNEAQ (reference sequence). CDR3 length: 15 amino acids. CDR3 nucleotide sequence: TGTACCAGCAGCTTTGCAGGGACTGGCACAGATACGCAGTATTTT. It codes for CTSSFAGTGTDTQYF.

This chain links TRBV19 with TRBJ2-3; 9 bases line up with TRBD2. Germline CDR1 is LNHDA and CDR2 is SQIVND (reference sequence). Unmatched junction bases numbered 7, after V lost 4 bases and J lost 2 bases. The CDR3 has 16 residues. CDR3 nucleotide sequence: TGTGCCAGTAGTACTAGACTAGCGGCCTCCACAGATACGCAGTATTTT. Translation: CASSTRLAASTDTQYF.